The present T cell receptor beta chain was sequenced within a study of spatial heterogeneity in lung cancer. Background on the study: The study consistently detected more beta-chain than alpha-chain sequences. Findings of the study overall: Tracking of tumor mutation counts was seen in expanded intratumoral alpha and beta TCR counts.

This clonotype was found many times. What it binds is unknown. TCRdb re-analysed the 5' RACE reads in MiXCR, keeping a single row per CDR3 protein. The data contain 15,000 or so distinct CDR3 sequences, 4% to 6% of them seen just once; the ten biggest clones take up about 35%. Germline CDR1 reads SGHTA; CDR2 reads FQGTGA. J lost 0 bases, V lost 4 bases, and 5 bases had no gene match. The CDR3 length is 16 residues. Time point denoted: sample taken at primary tumor resection. The input material, whole RNA from tumor, nontumor lung or frozen PBMC, was sequenced unsorted. This sequence joins TRBV7-3 and TRBJ2-1, with 8 bases identical to TRBD2. This TCR was sampled from a male donor with early-stage non-small cell lung cancer. The material was lung tumor tissue, obtained at surgery. In nucleotides, the CDR3 is TGTGCCAGCAGCTCTGTAGCGGGGAGCTCCTACAATGAGCAGTTCTTC. Translated: CASSSVAGSSYNEQFF.